This T cell receptor beta chain was identified in a study of identifying expanded T cells in peripheral blood. Clones were sequenced by immunoSEQ multiplex PCR, and TCRdb holds only the in-frame ones, with some missing. The sample lists roughly 100,000 clones, roughly 88% occurring once. As regards this clone: The antigen is undetermined.

Collection occurred without any documented infections or immune events in donors. Study results and limitations: Approximately two-week clone count variance significantly increased as total template count grew. Differentially abundant clones: roughly 1.2 between replicates, about 16 at around 2 weeks, 19 to 20 at four.

Germline CDR1 is SGHTA and CDR2 is FQGTGA. CDR3 size: 14 residues. V gave up 5 bases and J gave up 4 bases, with 12 bases separating them. This clonotype was sampled from a person aged 18 to 75 in good health. Material for sequencing was blood. The chain couples TRBV7-3 to TRBJ2-1; tentatively, D is TRBD2 (5 bases). The CDR3 here is CASSPQREYNEQFF. The CDR3 DNA follows: TGTGCCAGCAGCCCCCAGAGGGAGTACAATGAGCAGTTCTTC.